Only a few counts were recorded for the clone carrying this T cell receptor (beta chain). The V end was cut by 1 base, the J end by 4 bases, with 10 bases between. The length of the CDR3 is 13 residues. The V gene's germline CDR1 is GTSNPN and CDR2 SVGIG (reference sequence). TCRdb reprocessed the RT-PCR reads via MiXCR and lists one record per CDR3 protein. Altogether about 680,000 distinct CDR3 sequences are present, 14% being singletons, with the ten largest covering just over 3.5%. The specimen sequenced was memory CD4+ T cells from blood. The gene calls are TRBV30 and TRBJ1-1; D uncertain. This TCR was sampled from a female donor in good health, serving as a healthy control. The chain's CDR3 is CAWSEWSVTEAFF. For the CDR3, the DNA is TGTGCCTGGAGTGAGTGGTCCGTCACTGAAGCTTTCTTT. Combining the CDR3 with reference TRBV30 and TRBJ1-1 gives the whole variable domain SQTIHQWPATLVQPVGSPLSLECTVEGTSNPNLYWYRQAAGRGLQLLFYSVGIGQISSEVPQNLSASRPQDRQFILSSKKLLLSDSGFYLCAWSEWSVTEAFFGQGTRLTVV.